Each of the 21 T cell receptor beta chains below was sequenced from the same sample in a study of T-cell reconstitution after alpha-beta-depleted transplantation in children. During its preparation, the TCRbeta library received unique molecular identifiers. TCRdb called the PCR reads again in MiXCR, with one record for every CDR3 protein. The sample shows some 550,000 distinct CDR3 sequences, around 19% of them seen only once. The input for sequencing was PBMCs from the stem cell graft donor, taken from the stem cell graft. These receptors were obtained from a human donor who donated a stem cell graft to a child with acute lymphoblastic leukemia.

CDR3 amino acids: CASRSDSDSNQPQHF. The CDR3 coding sequence is TGCGCCAGCAGAAGTGACAGCGATAGCAATCAGCCCCAGCATTTT. This chain connects TRBV10-2 to TRBJ1-5, with TRBD1 as a possible D gene (5 bases). CDR1 WSHSY and CDR2 SAAADI come from the germline V gene. The CDR3 is 15 residues long. V gave up 6 bases and J gave up 0 bases, with 12 bases separating them.

In its sample, this clonotype was seen a few times. This rearrangement joins TRBV20-1 to TRBJ1-2; tentatively, D is TRBD1 (6 bases). CDR1 and CDR2 (germline): DFQATT, SNEGSKA (reference sequence). Trimming removed 0 bases at V and 3 bases at J, with 17 bases between. The CDR3 is 16 residues long. Here the CDR3 reads CSARDPGGGPDYGYTF. The CDR3 nucleotides are TGCAGTGCTAGAGATCCGGGCGGGGGGCCGGACTATGGCTACACCTTC.

The V call is TRBV5-1, the J call TRBJ2-7, with 7 bases that match TRBD2. This CDR3 spans 16 amino acids. From germline, CDR1 is SGHRS and CDR2 YFSETQ. The junction had 9 bases not matched to a gene; V was cut back by 0 bases and J by 3 bases. The CDR3 protein is CASSLGLSGENYEQYF. CDR3 coding DNA: TGCGCCAGCAGCTTGGGCTTGAGCGGGGAAAACTACGAGCAGTACTTC.

This clonotype was counted a few times. The genes are TRBV11-2 and TRBJ1-5, with a possible D match to TRBD1 (5 bases). Trimming took 3 bases from V and 6 from J, leaving 15 bases between them. From germline, CDR1 is SGHAT and CDR2 FQNNGV. CDR3 length: 15 residues. DNA for the CDR3: TGTGCCAGCAGCTTGATGGCAGGGCCCGCTCAGCCCCAGCATTTT. Translated, it gives CASSLMAGPAQPQHF.

This chain uses TRBV5-1 with TRBJ2-1, with D perhaps matching TRBD2 (6 bases). V lost 4 bases and J 5 bases, leaving 25 bases between the germline ends. The CDR3 covers 18 residues. From germline, CDR1 is SGHRS and CDR2 YFSETQ. CDR3 DNA: TGCGCCAGCAGCCCACCTGCGGGATGGTTAAAGGAGGACAATGAGCAGTTCTTC. Its translation: CASSPPAGWLKEDNEQFF.

DNA for the CDR3: TGCAGTGCTAGAGATGACGGCAGCCTGGGGAACACTGAAGCTTTCTTT. Translation: CSARDDGSLGNTEAFF. This chain connects TRBV20-1 to TRBJ1-1; D is ambiguous. This CDR3 region has 16 residues. V dropped 0 bases and J dropped 1 base, with 15 bases sitting between them. Germline loops: CDR1 DFQATT, CDR2 SNEGSKA (reference sequence).

The V and J genes are TRBV19 and TRBJ2-5; 8 nucleotides line up with TRBD1. Germline V gene data show CDR1 as LNHDA and CDR2 as SQIVND (reference sequence). The CDR3 runs to 14 residues. Trimming at V came to 6 bases and at J to 1 base, leaving 4 bases not matched to a gene. CDR3 in amino acids: CASRYDRGQETQYF. The CDR3 DNA follows: TGTGCCAGTAGATACGACAGGGGCCAAGAGACCCAGTACTTC.

V usage is TRBV7-9 and J usage is TRBJ2-5; D call uncertain. In germline, CDR1 is SEHNR, CDR2 FQNEAQ (reference sequence). This CDR3 spans 12 amino acids. The V gene lost 5 bases and the J gene lost 0 bases, with 4 bases spanning the gap. The CDR3: CASSEDQETQYF. The CDR3, as DNA: TGTGCCAGCAGCGAGGACCAAGAGACCCAGTACTTC.

A few counts support this clonotype. The chain carries TRBV27 and TRBJ1-4, with D maybe TRBD1 (5 bases). The CDR3 is 17 residues long. Per the germline V gene, CDR1 is MNHEY and CDR2 is SMNVEV (reference sequence). Deletions cut 6 bases from V and 7 bases from J, with 24 bases between. CDR3 sequence reads: CASSLKGLKGYGEKLFF. Written as DNA, the CDR3 is TGTGCCAGCAGCCTTAAAGGCCTAAAGGGGTATGGTGAAAAACTGTTTTTT.

This clonotype showed up just a few times. The J gene is TRBJ2-7, the V gene TRBV6-1, with a possible D match to TRBD2 (6 bases). Germline-derived CDR1 and CDR2 are MNHNS and SASEGT. The CDR3 totals 15 residues. V was trimmed by 6 bases and J by 3 bases, leaving 18 bases between them. This chain's CDR3 is CASSRPGGTHYEQYF. In DNA form, the CDR3 reads TGTGCCAGCAGCCGTCCTGGGGGGACCCACTACGAGCAGTACTTC.

This clonotype turned up a few times. The chain is built from TRBV19 and TRBJ1-2, with TRBD1 matching 10 bases. The CDR3 is made up of 14 amino acids. Per the germline V gene, CDR1 is LNHDA and CDR2 is SQIVND (reference sequence). V trimming: 6 bases; J trimming: 6 bases; junction bases outside the gene matches: 7. The CDR3 DNA sequence: TGTGCCAGTAGAATCGGACAGGGGGGCGATGGCTACACCTTC. Its translation is CASRIGQGGDGYTF. Combining the CDR3 with reference TRBV19 and TRBJ1-2 gives the whole variable domain DGGITQSPKYLFRKEGQNVTLSCEQNLNHDAMYWYRQDPGQGLRLIYYSQIVNDFQKGDIAEGYSVSREKKESFPLTVTSAQKNPTAFYLCASRIGQGGDGYTFGSGTRLTVV.

This clonotype has more than one count but fewer than ten. V and J are TRBV12-3 or TRBV12-4 and TRBJ1-1; D possibly corresponds to TRBD1 (6 bases). The CDR3 is made up of 15 amino acids. With 3 bases removed from V and 1 base from J, the gap between germline ends came to 12 bases. CDR3 in DNA: TGTGCCAGCAGTTTCACAGGGAAACGGAACACTGAAGCTTTCTTT. It translates to CASSFTGKRNTEAFF.

This chain links TRBV4-1 with TRBJ1-1; 7 bases map to TRBD1. There are 14 residues in the CDR3. V lost 7 bases to trimming and J lost 3 bases; unmatched junction nucleotides: 8. Germline V gives CDR1 MGHRA, CDR2 YSYEKL. Written as DNA, the CDR3 is TGCGCCAGCACCATCAAACAGGGGTACACTGAAGCTTTCTTT. It is translated as CASTIKQGYTEAFF.

The chain links TRBV14 to TRBJ1-1; 12 bases map to TRBD1. This CDR3 spans 13 amino acids. Germline lookup yields CDR1 SGHDN and CDR2 FVKESK. V trimming: 6 bases; J trimming: 9 bases; junction bases outside the gene matches: 5. CDR3 nucleotide sequence: TGTGCCAGCAGACCCGGGACAGGGGGCCAAGCTTTCTTT. Its translation: CASRPGTGGQAFF. Full variable domain (remainder filled in from reference TRBV14 and TRBJ1-1): EAGVTQFPSHSVIEKGQTVTLRCDPISGHDNLYWYRRVMGKEIKFLLHFVKESKQDESGMPNNRFLAERTGGTYSTLKVQPAELEDSGVYFCASRPGTGGQAFFGQGTRLTVV.

This chain links TRBV6-5 with TRBJ1-2; 9 bases map to TRBD1. Unmatched junction bases numbered 6, after V lost 2 bases and J lost 8 bases. Germline lookup yields CDR1 MNHEY and CDR2 SVGAGI. The CDR3 loop spans 14 amino acids. CDR3 in DNA: TGTGCCAGCAGTTACCTTCGACAGGGGGGAGGCTACACCTTC. As protein: CASSYLRQGGGYTF.

J is TRBJ1-1 and V is TRBV7-2, with D hard to call. V was clipped by 6 bases and J by 0 bases, with 11 bases between them. This CDR3 region has 14 residues. Germline assignment: CDR1 SGHTA and CDR2 FQGNSA. CDR3 in amino acids: CASSYRRMNTEAFF. The DNA of the CDR3 is TGTGCCAGCAGTTACAGAAGAATGAACACTGAAGCTTTCTTT.

This chain links TRBV20-1 with TRBJ2-1; D gene ambiguous. Trimming cost V 4 bases and J 4 bases, with 8 bases left between them. The CDR3 is 12 residues long. Germline CDR1 reads DFQATT; CDR2 reads SNEGSKA (reference sequence). The CDR3 region has the DNA TGCAGTGCTAAAGTGGGGTACAATGAGCAGTTCTTC. As protein: CSAKVGYNEQFF.

This clonotype was observed a handful of times. V and J are TRBV12-3 or TRBV12-4 and TRBJ1-2, with TRBD1 as a possible D gene (5 bases). The CDR3 is made up of 15 amino acids. Trimming stripped 7 bases from V and 3 bases from J, with 18 bases between. CDR3 amino acids: CASTRFFDRHYGYTF. The DNA for the CDR3 is TGTGCCAGCACTCGATTCTTTGACAGACACTATGGCTACACCTTC.

This clonotype appeared a few times. The chain has TRBV10-2 and TRBJ1-1, with 11 bases identical to TRBD1. CDR1 and CDR2 (germline): WSHSY, SAAADI. CDR3 length equals 14 residues. The V and J ends lost 10 bases and 6 bases, in that order; junction bases with no gene match: 10. The CDR3 nucleotides read TGCGCCACCAGGTTCCCGGGACAGGGGGCTGAAGCTTTCTTT. It translates to CATRFPGQGAEAFF.

This clonotype appeared once. The chain carries TRBV5-1 and TRBJ1-2, with 7 bases identical to TRBD1. CDR1 and CDR2 from the germline V gene are SGHRS and YFSETQ. With V trimmed by 3 bases and J by 5 bases, 7 bases remained unmatched. This CDR3 contains 14 residues. Written as DNA, the CDR3 is TGCGCCAGCAGCTGGGATAACAGGGGATATGGCTACACCTTC. Its translation is CASSWDNRGYGYTF.

This clonotype has more than one count but fewer than ten. This chain connects TRBV5-1 to TRBJ2-1, with 7 bases matching TRBD2. This CDR3 has 11 amino acids. Trimming took 3 bases from V and 16 from J; bases not matched to a gene: 7. CDR1 is SGHRS and CDR2 is YFSETQ in the germline V gene. The CDR3 DNA follows: TGCGCCAGCAGCTGGGCGGGAGCGAATTTCTTC. It specifies CASSWAGANFF. The whole variable domain, filled in from reference TRBV5-1 and TRBJ2-1, reads KAGVTQTPRYLIKTRGQQVTLSCSPISGHRSVSWYQQTPGQGLQFLFEYFSETQRNKGNFPGRFSGRQFSNSRSEMNVSTLELGDSALYLCASSWAGANFFGPGTRLTVL.